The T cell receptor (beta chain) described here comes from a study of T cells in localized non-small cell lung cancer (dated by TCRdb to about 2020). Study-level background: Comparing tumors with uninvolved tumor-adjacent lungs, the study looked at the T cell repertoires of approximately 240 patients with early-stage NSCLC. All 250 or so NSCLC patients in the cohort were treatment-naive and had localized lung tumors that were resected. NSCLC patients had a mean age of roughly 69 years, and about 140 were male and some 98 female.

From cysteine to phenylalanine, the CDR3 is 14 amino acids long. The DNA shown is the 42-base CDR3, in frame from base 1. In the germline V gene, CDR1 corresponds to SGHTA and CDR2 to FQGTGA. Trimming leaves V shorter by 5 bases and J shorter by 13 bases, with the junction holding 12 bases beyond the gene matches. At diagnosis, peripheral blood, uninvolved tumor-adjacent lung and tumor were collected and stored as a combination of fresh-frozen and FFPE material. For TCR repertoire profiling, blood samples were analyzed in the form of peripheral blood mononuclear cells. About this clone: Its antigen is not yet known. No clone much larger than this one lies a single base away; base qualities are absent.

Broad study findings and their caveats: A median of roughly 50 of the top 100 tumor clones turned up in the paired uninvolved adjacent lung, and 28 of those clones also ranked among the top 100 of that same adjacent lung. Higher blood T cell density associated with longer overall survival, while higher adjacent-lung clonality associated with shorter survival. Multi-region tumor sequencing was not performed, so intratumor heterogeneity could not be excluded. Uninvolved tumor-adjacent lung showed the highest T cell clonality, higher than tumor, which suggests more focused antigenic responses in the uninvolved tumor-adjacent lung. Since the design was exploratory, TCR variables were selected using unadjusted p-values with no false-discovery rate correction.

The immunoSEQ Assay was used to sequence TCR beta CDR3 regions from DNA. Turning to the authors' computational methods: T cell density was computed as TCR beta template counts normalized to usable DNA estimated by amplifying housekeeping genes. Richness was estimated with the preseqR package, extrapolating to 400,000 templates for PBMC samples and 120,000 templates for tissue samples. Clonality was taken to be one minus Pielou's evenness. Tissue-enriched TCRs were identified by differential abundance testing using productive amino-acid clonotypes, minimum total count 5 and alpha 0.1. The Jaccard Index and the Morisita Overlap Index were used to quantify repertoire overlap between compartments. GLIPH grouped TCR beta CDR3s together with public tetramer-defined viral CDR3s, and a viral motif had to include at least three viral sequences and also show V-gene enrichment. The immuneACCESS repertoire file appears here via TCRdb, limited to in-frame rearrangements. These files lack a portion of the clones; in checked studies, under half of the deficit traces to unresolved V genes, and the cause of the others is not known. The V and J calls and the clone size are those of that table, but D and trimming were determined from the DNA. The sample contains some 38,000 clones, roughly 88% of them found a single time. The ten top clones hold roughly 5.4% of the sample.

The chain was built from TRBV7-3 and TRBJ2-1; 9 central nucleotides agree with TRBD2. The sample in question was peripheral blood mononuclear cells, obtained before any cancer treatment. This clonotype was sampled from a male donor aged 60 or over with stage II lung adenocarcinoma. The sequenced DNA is TGTGCCAGCAGCGCGTCCGGGACTAGCAAAGAACAGTTCTTC. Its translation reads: CASSASGTSKEQFF.